This TCR delta chain was identified during a study of γδ T cells in repeated Plasmodium falciparum infection. Overall study findings and caveats: Malian donors came from one small rural village, predominantly one ethnic group.

Both TRG and TRD chains were sequenced from each sorted sample. TCRdb called clones anew from the multiplex PCR reads with CATT. The sample yields about 93,000 delta-chain clones, 0.85% to 1% seen once. This clone was observed a handful of times. The antigen is undetermined. A far more abundant clone sits one base away, making this likely a read error. This same CDR3 is encoded by further DNA sequences in the sample. The specimen was gamma-delta T cells from blood. The sequence derives from a pool of human donors (malaria-infected and uninfected, not separated).

Written as DNA, the CDR3 is TGTGCCTGTGACACACTGGGGTCCAACACCGATAAACTCATCTTT. It translates to CACDTLGSNTDKLIF. The V and J genes are TRDV2 and TRDJ1; 7 bases fit TRDD3. As TCRdb names no J gene, one was assigned here on the basis of a DNA match to germline. Unmatched junction bases numbered 4, after V lost 1 base and J lost 0 bases. The CDR3 covers 15 residues. From germline, CDR1 is GEAIGNYY and CDR2 EKD.